What follows describes a single T cell receptor beta chain. Antigen unknown. Assay: immunoSEQ multiplex PCR; the TCRdb copy retains only in-frame clones and omits some. The table lists over 14,000 clones, about 90% of them singletons. This entry is derived from a study of T cell clones after liver transplantation. The overall study: Immunosuppression withdrawal was tried within 2 years after liver transplantation in this trial. TCRbeta sequencing after a pre-transplant mixed lymphocyte reaction identified graft-donor-reactive clones, later tracked in post-transplant blood. Tolerant meant at least one year fully off immunosuppression without liver enzymes above twice normal. Study-level points and caveats: The donor-reactive repertoire was only partly measurable in a couple of subjects, lacking donor cells.

Germline V gives CDR1 SGHRS, CDR2 YFSETQ. V dropped 3 bases and J dropped 2 bases, with 15 bases sitting between them. The CDR3 loop spans 15 amino acids. The receptor comes from a human donor who received a liver transplant. The chain has TRBV5-1 and TRBJ2-7, with D possibly being TRBD1 (6 bases). The specimen was CD8+ T cells from blood, collected before liver transplant. The CDR3: CASSSDPTGPYEQYF. CDR3 DNA sequence: TGCGCCAGCAGCTCTGACCCGACAGGCCCCTACGAGCAGTACTTC.